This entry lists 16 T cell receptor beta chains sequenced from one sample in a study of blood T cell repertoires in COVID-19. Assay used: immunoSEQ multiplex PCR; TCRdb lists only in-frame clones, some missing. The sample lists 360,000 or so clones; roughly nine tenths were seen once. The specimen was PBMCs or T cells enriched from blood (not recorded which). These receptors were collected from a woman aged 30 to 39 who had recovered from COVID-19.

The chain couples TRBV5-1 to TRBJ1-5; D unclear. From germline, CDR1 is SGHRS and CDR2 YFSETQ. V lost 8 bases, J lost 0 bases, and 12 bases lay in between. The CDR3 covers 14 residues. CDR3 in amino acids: CARQTRHSNQPQHF. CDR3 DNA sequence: TGCGCCAGGCAGACTCGTCATAGCAATCAGCCCCAGCATTTT.

The CDR3 reads CASSLGRDRTEAFF. The DNA for the CDR3 is TGTGCCAGCAGCTTGGGCAGGGATAGGACTGAAGCTTTCTTT. V is TRBV11-3 and J is TRBJ1-1; maybe TRBD1 (5 bases). Looked up from germline, CDR1 is SGHNT and CDR2 is YENEEA. This CDR3 has 14 amino acids. Trimming took 3 bases from V and 5 from J, leaving 13 bases between them.

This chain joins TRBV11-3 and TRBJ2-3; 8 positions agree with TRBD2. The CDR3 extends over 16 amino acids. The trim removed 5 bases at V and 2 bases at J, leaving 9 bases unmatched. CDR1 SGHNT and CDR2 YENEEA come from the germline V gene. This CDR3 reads CASSLQTSGDTDTQYF. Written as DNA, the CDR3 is TGTGCCAGCAGCCTTCAAACTAGCGGAGACACAGATACGCAGTATTTT.

Here the CDR3 reads CASSAEQGMEKLFF. The CDR3 coding sequence is TGTGCCAGCAGCGCAGAACAGGGAATGGAAAAACTGTTTTTT. The chain has TRBV9 and TRBJ1-4, with a tentative D call TRBD1 (6 bases). This CDR3 contains 14 residues. Germline V lookup: CDR1 SGDLS, CDR2 YYNGEE. Trimming removed 3 bases at V and 8 bases at J, with 14 bases between.

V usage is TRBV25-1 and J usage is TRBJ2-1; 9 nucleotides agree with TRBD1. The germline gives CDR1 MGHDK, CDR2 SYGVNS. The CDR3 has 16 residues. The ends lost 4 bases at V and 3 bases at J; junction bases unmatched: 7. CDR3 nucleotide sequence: TGTGCCAGCAGTGCGGACAGGGGATATAGCTACAATGAGCAGTTCTTC. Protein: CASSADRGYSYNEQFF.

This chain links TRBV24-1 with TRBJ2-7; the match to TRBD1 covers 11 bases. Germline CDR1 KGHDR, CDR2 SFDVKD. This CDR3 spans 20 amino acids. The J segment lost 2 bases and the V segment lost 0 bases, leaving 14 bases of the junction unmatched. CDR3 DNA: TGTGCCACCAGTGATTTGGGACAGGGGGCATCTAGCGGAGATACCTACGAGCAGTACTTC. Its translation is CATSDLGQGASSGDTYEQYF.

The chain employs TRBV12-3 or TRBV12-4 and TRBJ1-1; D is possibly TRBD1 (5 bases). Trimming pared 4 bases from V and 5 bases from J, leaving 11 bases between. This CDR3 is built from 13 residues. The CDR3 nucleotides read TGTGCCAGCAGTTGGGCGCGACAGACTGAAGCTTTCTTT. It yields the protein CASSWARQTEAFF.

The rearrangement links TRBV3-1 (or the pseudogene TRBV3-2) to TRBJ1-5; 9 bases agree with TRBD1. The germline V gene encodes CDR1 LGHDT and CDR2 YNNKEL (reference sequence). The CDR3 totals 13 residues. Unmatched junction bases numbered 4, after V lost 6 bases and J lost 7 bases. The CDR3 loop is CASSFTGGQPQHF. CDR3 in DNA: TGTGCCAGCAGTTTCACAGGGGGCCAGCCCCAGCATTTT.

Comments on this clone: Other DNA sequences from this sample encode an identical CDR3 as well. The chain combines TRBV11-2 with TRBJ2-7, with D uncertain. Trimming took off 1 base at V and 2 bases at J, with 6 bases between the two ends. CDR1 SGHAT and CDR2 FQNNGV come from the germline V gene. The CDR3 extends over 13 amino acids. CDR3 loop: CASSLGPTYEQYF. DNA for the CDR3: TGTGCCAGCAGCTTAGGGCCGACCTACGAGCAGTACTTC.

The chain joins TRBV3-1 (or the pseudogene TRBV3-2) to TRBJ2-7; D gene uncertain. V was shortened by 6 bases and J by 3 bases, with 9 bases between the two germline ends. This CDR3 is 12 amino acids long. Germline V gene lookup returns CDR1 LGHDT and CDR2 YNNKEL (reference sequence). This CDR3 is CASRSPSYEQYF. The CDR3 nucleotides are TGTGCCAGCAGATCACCTAGCTACGAGCAGTACTTC.

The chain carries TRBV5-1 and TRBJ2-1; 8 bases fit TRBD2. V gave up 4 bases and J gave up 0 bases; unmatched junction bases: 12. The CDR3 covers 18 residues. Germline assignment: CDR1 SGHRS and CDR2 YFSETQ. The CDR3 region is CASSLRVSGASSYNEQFF. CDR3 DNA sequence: TGCGCCAGCAGCCTGCGGGTTAGCGGGGCCAGCTCCTACAATGAGCAGTTCTTC.

CDR3 in DNA: TGTGCCTGGCACCGTCAAGGGGAAGGAAACACCATATATTTT. This codes for CAWHRQGEGNTIYF. The V and J genes are TRBV30 and TRBJ1-3, with a tentative D call TRBD1 (5 bases). V lost 5 bases to trimming and J lost 4 bases, with 15 bases between them. CDR1 and CDR2 from the germline V gene are GTSNPN and SVGIG (reference sequence). This CDR3 has 14 amino acids.

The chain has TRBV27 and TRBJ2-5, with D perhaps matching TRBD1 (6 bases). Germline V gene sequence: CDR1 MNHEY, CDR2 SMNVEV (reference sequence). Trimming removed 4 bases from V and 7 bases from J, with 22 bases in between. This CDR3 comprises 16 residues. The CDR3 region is CASSSRGQGMIGTQYF. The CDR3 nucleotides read TGTGCCAGCAGTTCTAGAGGGCAGGGGATGATCGGGACCCAGTACTTC.

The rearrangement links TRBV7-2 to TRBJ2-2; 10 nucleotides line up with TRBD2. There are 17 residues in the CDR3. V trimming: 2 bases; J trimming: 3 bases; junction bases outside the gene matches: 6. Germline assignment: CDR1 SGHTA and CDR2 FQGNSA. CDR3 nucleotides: TGTGCCAGCAGCTTATCCTCTAGCGGGGGCTACACCGGGGAGCTGTTTTTT. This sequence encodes CASSLSSSGGYTGELFF. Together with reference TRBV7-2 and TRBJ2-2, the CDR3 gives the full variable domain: GAGVSQSPSNKVTEKGKDVELRCDPISGHTALYWYRQSLGQGLEFLIYFQGNSAPDKSGLPSDRFSAERTGGSVSTLTIQRTQQEDSAVYLCASSLSSSGGYTGELFFGEGSRLTVL.

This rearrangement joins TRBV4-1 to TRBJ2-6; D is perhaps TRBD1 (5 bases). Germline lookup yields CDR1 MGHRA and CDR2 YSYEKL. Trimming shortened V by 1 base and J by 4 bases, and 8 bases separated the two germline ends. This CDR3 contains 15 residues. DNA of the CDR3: TGCGCCAGCAGCCAAGGCAGGGCAGGGGCCAACGTCCTGACTTTC. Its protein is CASSQGRAGANVLTF.

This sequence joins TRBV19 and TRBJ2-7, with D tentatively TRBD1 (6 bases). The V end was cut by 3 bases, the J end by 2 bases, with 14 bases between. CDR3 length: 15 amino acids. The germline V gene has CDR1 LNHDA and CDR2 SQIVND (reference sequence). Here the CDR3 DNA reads TGTGCCAGTAGTATGGCTGGGAAGGGGGCCTACGAGCAGTACTTC. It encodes CASSMAGKGAYEQYF.